The source of this TCR beta chain is a study of spatial heterogeneity in lung cancer. Study-level information: For the average unique TCR and UMI combination, more than 9.5 occurrences appeared in raw reads.

Many counts were recorded for this clonotype. Each TCR cDNA molecule bore a unique molecular identifier. TCRdb called the 5' RACE reads again in MiXCR, with one record for every CDR3 protein. The table has about 39,000 distinct CDR3 sequences, around 3.1% seen once. As to time point: sample taken at primary tumor resection. There were roughly 78 donors, all of them untreated patients with early-stage non-small cell lung cancer. V shed 4 bases and J shed 8 bases, with 18 bases lying between them. This CDR3 has 16 residues. Looked up from germline, CDR1 is MNHEY and CDR2 is SVGAGI. This rearrangement joins TRBV6-5 to TRBJ1-6; D remains ambiguous. Source: normal lung tissue next to the tumor, taken at surgery. The source of this sequence is a male donor with early-stage non-small cell lung cancer. CDR3 nucleotide sequence: TGTGCCAGCAGTTTAGGACGGTTTCCCGGAGATTCACCCCTCCACTTT. It encodes CASSLGRFPGDSPLHF.